The rows below give T cell receptor beta chains drawn from one sample of a study of blood T cell repertoires in COVID-19. This table comes from immunoSEQ multiplex PCR, and its TCRdb copy is limited to in-frame clones, with some not included. The table has some 250,000 clones, approximately 85% seen once. The specimen was PBMCs or T cells enriched from blood (not recorded which). Receptors originate from a woman in her fifties or sixties who had recovered from COVID-19. CDR3s include the opening cysteine and the closing phenylalanine or tryptophan. Fields, in order: J gene, V gene, clone size, D gene, CDR3 length, CDR3 protein, CDR3 DNA. D genes are given only for firm matches. The size field is filled for only some rows; it gives once, few, many or a size class.

TRBJ2-1	TRBV6-6	once	-	15	CASTPVRSSYNEQFF	TGTGCCAGCACCCCGGTTCGGAGCTCCTACAATGAGCAGTTCTTC
TRBJ2-7	TRBV15	-	TRBD2	16	CATSRDLGLAGAVRDF	TGTGCCACCAGCAGAGATCTGGGACTAGCGGGAGCCGTGCGGGACTTC
TRBJ2-2	TRBV9	-	-	13	CASSVPGSGELFF	TGTGCCAGCAGCGTCCCGGGGTCCGGGGAGCTGTTTTTT
TRBJ1-1	TRBV5-1	-	TRBD1	16	CASSLTGGAQNTEAFF	TGCGCCAGCAGCTTGACAGGGGGTGCTCAGAACACTGAAGCTTTCTTT
TRBJ2-3	TRBV11-3	-	TRBD2	17	CASSLGGTRSITDTQYF	TGTGCCAGCAGCTTAGGAGGGACTAGATCGATCACAGATACGCAGTATTTT
TRBJ1-5	TRBV7-9	-	-	13	CASRPGGDMPQHF	TGTGCCAGCAGACCGGGGGGGGATATGCCCCAGCATTTT
TRBJ1-2	TRBV4-1	-	-	15	CASRNAPTVDYGYTF	TGCGCCAGCAGAAACGCCCCGACAGTAGACTATGGCTACACCTTC
TRBJ2-7	TRBV9	-	TRBD2	15	CASSVAETSGSRQYF	TGTGCCAGCAGCGTAGCTGAGACTAGCGGGAGTAGGCAGTACTTC
TRBJ2-3	TRBV3-1/TRBV3-2	-	TRBD2	16	CASSQVLARSTDTQYF	TGTGCCAGCAGCCAGGTACTAGCGAGAAGCACAGATACGCAGTATTTT
TRBJ2-5	TRBV5-1	-	TRBD2	15	CASSFSSGRVETQYF	TGCGCCAGCAGCTTCTCTAGCGGGAGGGTTGAGACCCAGTACTTC
TRBJ2-1	TRBV28	once	-	12	CASMSGYNEQFF	TGTGCCAGCATGAGCGGATACAATGAGCAGTTCTTC
TRBJ1-5	TRBV4-2	-	-	16	CASSQEAGAGNQPQHF	TGTGCCAGCAGCCAAGAAGCGGGAGCAGGCAATCAGCCCCAGCATTTT
TRBJ1-1	TRBV5-5	-	TRBD1	13	CASSGTGVTEAFF	TGTGCCAGCAGTGGGACAGGGGTTACTGAAGCTTTCTTT
TRBJ2-2	TRBV9	-	TRBD1	16	CASSVPQGVNTGELFF	TGTGCCAGCAGCGTACCACAGGGGGTTAACACCGGGGAGCTGTTTTTT
TRBJ1-1	TRBV7-8	-	-	14	CASSFAGGTPEAFF	TGTGCCAGCAGCTTCGCGGGCGGGACGCCTGAAGCTTTCTTT
TRBJ2-1	TRBV25-1	-	-	15	CASSDPSATYNEQFF	TGTGCCAGCAGTGACCCTAGCGCTACCTACAATGAGCAGTTCTTC
TRBJ2-7	TRBV6-5	-	TRBD2	14	CASQTSGSKGEQYF	TGTGCCAGCCAGACTAGCGGGAGCAAAGGTGAGCAGTACTTC
TRBJ2-1	TRBV11-2	-	TRBD2	17	CASSPGTSGSQYNEQFF	TGTGCCAGCAGCCCCGGGACTAGCGGGAGCCAATACAATGAGCAGTTCTTC
TRBJ1-2	TRBV19	-	TRBD1	15	CASSIASGTEYGYTF	TGTGCCAGTAGTATAGCGTCCGGGACAGAGTATGGCTACACCTTC
TRBJ1-3	TRBV28	-	TRBD1	15	CASSPQGARKNTIYF	TGTGCCAGCAGTCCACAGGGGGCTCGAAAAAACACCATATATTTT
TRBJ1-1	TRBV4-2	once	-	13	CASSQSVTEEAFF	TGTGCCAGCAGCCAATCTGTGACAGAAGAAGCTTTCTTT
TRBJ2-7	TRBV19	-	-	14	CASSSRGRTYEQYF	TGTGCCAGTAGTTCCCGAGGGCGCACCTACGAGCAGTACTTC
TRBJ1-1	TRBV7-9	-	-	15	CASSLGLSTNTEAFF	TGTGCCAGCAGCTTAGGACTGAGCACGAACACTGAAGCTTTCTTT
TRBJ2-1	TRBV5-1	-	-	15	CASSLAGETYNEQFF	TGCGCCAGCAGCTTGGCCGGTGAAACCTACAATGAGCAGTTCTTC
TRBJ2-1	TRBV7-2	-	TRBD1	15	CASSIDRGRENEQFF	TGTGCCAGCAGCATAGACAGGGGGCGGGAAAATGAGCAGTTCTTC
TRBJ1-3	TRBV9	-	-	14	CASSVASSGNTIYF	TGTGCCAGCAGCGTAGCTTCCTCTGGAAACACCATATATTTT
TRBJ2-3	TRBV7-3	-	TRBD2	16	CASSLKGGGTTDTQYF	TGTGCCAGCAGCTTAAAAGGTGGCGGGACTACGGATACGCAGTATTTT
TRBJ1-1	TRBV5-5	-	-	16	CASSLVGVGMNTEAFF	TGTGCCAGCAGCTTAGTAGGGGTGGGGATGAACACTGAAGCTTTCTTT
TRBJ2-1	TRBV10-3	-	TRBD2	15	CAISEVSGSGNEQFF	TGTGCCATCAGTGAGGTGAGCGGGAGTGGCAATGAGCAGTTCTTC
TRBJ1-5	TRBV28	-	TRBD1	13	CASRSTGEQPQHF	TGTGCCAGCAGGTCGACAGGGGAACAGCCCCAGCATTTT
TRBJ1-3	TRBV5-6	-	-	16	CASSLEWGGAGNTIYF	TGTGCCAGCAGCTTGGAGTGGGGAGGGGCTGGAAACACCATATATTTT
TRBJ1-1	TRBV2	-	-	13	CASSAEGDVEAFF	TGTGCCAGCAGTGCCGAAGGGGATGTTGAAGCTTTCTTT
TRBJ1-1	TRBV5-1	-	-	14	CASSLSGQNTEAFF	TGCGCCAGCAGCTTGTCGGGACAAAACACTGAAGCTTTCTTT